This is a list of T cell receptor beta chains from one sample in a study of yellow fever vaccine responses in identical twins. TCRdb analysed the RT-PCR reads with MiXCR anew, one entry per CDR3 protein. The sample yields thousands of distinct CDR3 sequences, approximately 80% seen once. Sequenced material: T cells from blood (PBMCs), unsorted or a sorted subset (not recorded which), taken before or after yellow fever vaccination (not recorded which). Receptors were obtained from a woman between 18 and 29 years old who received the yellow fever vaccine. Each CDR3 is given with its conserved first and last residue. A D gene is named only where the DNA matches it firmly. Clone size appears in some rows only: once, few, many, or a class for an expanded clone.

CDR3aa: CATSEQGSTDTQYF; CDR3nt: TGTGCCACCAGTGAGCAGGGAAGCACAGATACGCAGTATTTT; j_gene: TRBJ2-3; v_gene: TRBV24-1; d_gene: -; abundance: -
CDR3aa: CASRRGQGGFF; CDR3nt: TGTGCCAGCAGACGGGGACAGGGTGGCTTCTTT; j_gene: TRBJ1-1; v_gene: TRBV11-3; d_gene: TRBD1; abundance: -
CDR3aa: CSAPTSYNEQFF; CDR3nt: TGCAGTGCCCCTACTAGCTACAATGAGCAGTTCTTC; j_gene: TRBJ2-1; v_gene: TRBV20-1; d_gene: -; abundance: -
CDR3aa: CASSENTNQPQHF; CDR3nt: TGCGCCAGCAGTGAAAACACCAATCAGCCCCAGCATTTT; j_gene: TRBJ1-5; v_gene: TRBV10-1; d_gene: -; abundance: few
CDR3aa: CSVVAQGGNQPQHF; CDR3nt: TGCAGCGTTGTCGCGCAGGGAGGCAATCAGCCCCAGCATTTT; j_gene: TRBJ1-5; v_gene: TRBV29-1; d_gene: -; abundance: few
CDR3aa: CASSQTGIGNQPQHF; CDR3nt: TGTGCCAGTAGTCAGACAGGGATTGGCAATCAGCCCCAGCATTTT; j_gene: TRBJ1-5; v_gene: TRBV19; d_gene: TRBD1; abundance: few
CDR3aa: CATSRALVGTEAFF; CDR3nt: TGTGCCACCAGCAGAGCCCTGGTAGGGACTGAAGCTTTCTTT; j_gene: TRBJ1-1; v_gene: TRBV15; d_gene: -; abundance: -
CDR3aa: CAISDGDSYTF; CDR3nt: TGTGCCATCAGTGACGGGGATAGCTACACCTTC; j_gene: TRBJ1-2; v_gene: TRBV10-3; d_gene: -; abundance: -
CDR3aa: CASSLGVIPNTEAFF; CDR3nt: TGTGCCAGCAGTTTAGGGGTCATCCCGAACACTGAAGCTTTCTTT; j_gene: TRBJ1-1; v_gene: TRBV28; d_gene: -; abundance: -
CDR3aa: CATSDRTGWYGYTF; CDR3nt: TGTGCCACCAGTGATCGGACAGGGTGGTATGGCTACACCTTC; j_gene: TRBJ1-2; v_gene: TRBV24-1; d_gene: TRBD1; abundance: once
CDR3aa: CASSHGGGTEAFF; CDR3nt: TGTGCCAGCAGCCACGGCGGGGGCACTGAAGCTTTCTTT; j_gene: TRBJ1-1; v_gene: TRBV3-1; d_gene: -; abundance: -
CDR3aa: CASSPAQETQYF; CDR3nt: TGTGCCAGCTCACCTGCCCAAGAGACCCAGTACTTC; j_gene: TRBJ2-5; v_gene: TRBV18; d_gene: -; abundance: -
CDR3aa: CASSPPGGDEQFF; CDR3nt: TGCGCCAGCAGCCCCCCCGGGGGCGATGAGCAGTTCTTC; j_gene: TRBJ2-1; v_gene: TRBV4-1; d_gene: -; abundance: -
CDR3aa: CATNTPRTEAFF; CDR3nt: TGTGCCACCAACACCCCCCGGACTGAAGCTTTCTTT; j_gene: TRBJ1-1; v_gene: TRBV11-1; d_gene: -; abundance: -
CDR3aa: CASSLVKKLEQYF; CDR3nt: TGTGCCAGCAGCCTGGTCAAAAAACTCGAGCAGTATTTT; j_gene: TRBJ2-3; v_gene: TRBV11-2; d_gene: -; abundance: -
CDR3aa: CRDVPTETYGYTF; CDR3nt: TGCAGAGATGTTCCGACAGAAACCTATGGCTACACCTTC; j_gene: TRBJ1-2; v_gene: TRBV29-1; d_gene: -; abundance: once
CDR3aa: CASSYKENTEAFF; CDR3nt: TGTGCCAGCAGTTACAAGGAGAACACTGAAGCTTTCTTT; j_gene: TRBJ1-1; v_gene: TRBV6-2/TRBV6-3; d_gene: -; abundance: -
CDR3aa: CAISPLAGDNEQFF; CDR3nt: TGTGCCATCAGCCCTCTAGCGGGAGATAATGAGCAGTTCTTC; j_gene: TRBJ2-1; v_gene: TRBV10-3; d_gene: TRBD2; abundance: -
CDR3aa: CASSPSSRRTGGWGYTF; CDR3nt: TGTGCCAGCAGCCCCAGTTCTCGAAGGACAGGGGGCTGGGGCTACACCTTC; j_gene: TRBJ1-2; v_gene: TRBV28; d_gene: TRBD1; abundance: -
CDR3aa: CATSRGRVNTEAFF; CDR3nt: TGTGCCACCAGCAGGGGCAGGGTGAACACTGAAGCTTTCTTT; j_gene: TRBJ1-1; v_gene: TRBV15; d_gene: -; abundance: -
CDR3aa: CASSSRELSYNEQFF; CDR3nt: TGTGCCAGCAGCTCGCGGGAGCTCTCCTACAATGAGCAGTTCTTC; j_gene: TRBJ2-1; v_gene: TRBV7-9; d_gene: TRBD2; abundance: -
CDR3aa: CASRGRDPGIF; CDR3nt: TGTGCCAGCAGGGGCCGGGACCCTGGGATCTTC; j_gene: TRBJ2-1; v_gene: TRBV2; d_gene: -; abundance: -
CDR3aa: CASSYQGDYGYTF; CDR3nt: TGTGCCAGCAGCTATCAGGGTGACTATGGCTACACCTTC; j_gene: TRBJ1-2; v_gene: TRBV5-5; d_gene: -; abundance: -
CDR3aa: CASIIRGTGPPNTGELFF; CDR3nt: TGTGCCAGCATCATCAGGGGCACAGGGCCCCCGAACACCGGGGAGCTGTTTTTT; j_gene: TRBJ2-2; v_gene: TRBV11-1; d_gene: -; abundance: once
CDR3aa: CATSRDRGPGQPQHF; CDR3nt: TGTGCCACCAGCAGAGACAGGGGGCCTGGGCAGCCCCAGCATTTT; j_gene: TRBJ1-5; v_gene: TRBV15; d_gene: TRBD1; abundance: -
CDR3aa: CASSFPGGREQYF; CDR3nt: TGTGCCAGCAGCTTTCCTGGGGGACGCGAGCAGTACTTC; j_gene: TRBJ2-7; v_gene: TRBV13; d_gene: -; abundance: -
CDR3aa: CASSPGTGGETQYF; CDR3nt: TGTGCCAGTAGTCCTGGGACCGGGGGAGAGACCCAGTACTTC; j_gene: TRBJ2-5; v_gene: TRBV19; d_gene: -; abundance: -
CDR3aa: CAISDEGKGRGVEAFF; CDR3nt: TGTGCCATCAGTGATGAGGGTAAGGGGCGAGGGGTGGAAGCTTTCTTT; j_gene: TRBJ1-1; v_gene: TRBV10-3; d_gene: -; abundance: -
CDR3aa: CASSLNFNGDGYTF; CDR3nt: TGTGCCAGCAGCTTAAATTTCAATGGCGATGGCTACACCTTC; j_gene: TRBJ1-2; v_gene: TRBV7-3; d_gene: -; abundance: -
CDR3aa: CASSFPGLGPARETQYF; CDR3nt: TGTGCCAGCAGCTTCCCGGGACTAGGGCCGGCGAGGGAGACCCAGTACTTC; j_gene: TRBJ2-5; v_gene: TRBV11-1; d_gene: TRBD2; abundance: -
CDR3aa: CASSQSWGRTQPQHF; CDR3nt: TGCGCCAGCAGTCAATCGTGGGGGAGGACTCAGCCCCAGCATTTT; j_gene: TRBJ1-5; v_gene: TRBV23-1; d_gene: -; abundance: -
CDR3aa: CASSLALASPYTF; CDR3nt: TGTGCCAGCAGCTTAGCGCTGGCGTCCCCCTACACCTTC; j_gene: TRBJ1-2; v_gene: TRBV7-2; d_gene: -; abundance: -
CDR3aa: CASSLFGQETQYF; CDR3nt: TGTGCCAGCAGTTTATTCGGCCAAGAGACCCAGTACTTC; j_gene: TRBJ2-5; v_gene: TRBV12-3/TRBV12-4; d_gene: -; abundance: -
CDR3aa: CASSLAGALDTQYF; CDR3nt: TGTGCCAGCAGTTTAGCGGGAGCCCTAGATACGCAGTATTTT; j_gene: TRBJ2-3; v_gene: TRBV12-3/TRBV12-4; d_gene: -; abundance: -
CDR3aa: CATSREALEREYTEAFF; CDR3nt: TGTGCCACCAGCAGAGAAGCGCTTGAAAGGGAGTACACTGAAGCTTTCTTT; j_gene: TRBJ1-1; v_gene: TRBV15; d_gene: -; abundance: -
CDR3aa: CASSYGAGSGNTIYF; CDR3nt: TGTGCCAGCAGCTATGGGGCCGGCTCTGGAAACACCATATATTTT; j_gene: TRBJ1-3; v_gene: TRBV11-1; d_gene: -; abundance: -
CDR3aa: CATGTGGVYNEQFF; CDR3nt: TGTGCCACCGGGACAGGGGGAGTCTACAATGAGCAGTTCTTC; j_gene: TRBJ2-1; v_gene: TRBV10-3; d_gene: TRBD1; abundance: -
CDR3aa: CASSLGLGYEQYF; CDR3nt: TGTGCCAGCAGCTTGGGTCTGGGGTACGAGCAGTACTTC; j_gene: TRBJ2-7; v_gene: TRBV5-4; d_gene: -; abundance: -
CDR3aa: CSARLAGGYNEQFF; CDR3nt: TGCAGCGCACGACTAGCGGGGGGTTACAATGAGCAGTTCTTC; j_gene: TRBJ2-1; v_gene: TRBV29-1; d_gene: TRBD2; abundance: once